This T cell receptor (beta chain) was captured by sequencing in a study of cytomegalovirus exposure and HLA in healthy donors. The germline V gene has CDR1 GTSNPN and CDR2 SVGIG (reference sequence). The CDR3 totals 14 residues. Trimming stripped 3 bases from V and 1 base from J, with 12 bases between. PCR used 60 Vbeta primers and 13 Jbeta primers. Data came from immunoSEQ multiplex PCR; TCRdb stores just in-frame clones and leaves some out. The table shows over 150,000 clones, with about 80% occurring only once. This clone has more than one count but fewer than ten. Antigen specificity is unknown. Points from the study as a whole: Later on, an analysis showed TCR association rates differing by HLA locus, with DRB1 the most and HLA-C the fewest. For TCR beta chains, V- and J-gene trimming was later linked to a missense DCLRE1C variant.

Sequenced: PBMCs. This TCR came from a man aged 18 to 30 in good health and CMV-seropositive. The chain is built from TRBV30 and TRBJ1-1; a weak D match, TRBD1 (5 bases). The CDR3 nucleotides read TGTGCCTGGAGCGACGGGGACTGGAACACTGAAGCTTTCTTT. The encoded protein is CAWSDGDWNTEAFF.